This TCR beta chain was obtained from a study of blood T cell repertoires in COVID-19. The table came from immunoSEQ multiplex PCR; TCRdb's copy has only in-frame clones and leaves some out. The table lists 250,000 to 300,000 clones, around 89% of them singletons, with around 10% in the top ten. The CDR3 length is 15 residues. With V trimmed by 4 bases and J by 8 bases, 9 bases remained unmatched. Germline CDR1 and CDR2: SGHKS and YYEKEE (reference sequence). Input material: PBMCs or T cells enriched from blood (not recorded which). V usage is TRBV5-5 and J usage is TRBJ1-3; 10 bases match TRBD1. The sequence came from a middle-aged man who had recovered from COVID-19. The CDR3 protein is CASSQGTGVVDTIYF. The CDR3, as DNA: TGTGCCAGCAGCCAAGGGACAGGGGTTGTAGACACCATATATTTT.